Detailed here is one T cell receptor (beta chain). Clones were read by immunoSEQ multiplex PCR, and TCRdb kept only the in-frame ones, dropping some. Of about 2 million clones listed, over 85% were seen once; the top ten hold approximately 0.13%. The sample originates from a study of shared clonotypes between healthy human individuals. This CDR3 spans 15 amino acids. Germline CDR1 and CDR2: SGHTA and FQGNSA. Germline trimming cut 5 bases from V and 1 base from J; bases unmatched to any gene: 7. The sample comprised naive CD4+ T cells sorted from blood. Subset in this sample: CD45RA+ positively selected. The TCR was taken from a man aged 18 to 30 in good health. The gene calls are TRBV7-2 and TRBJ1-1; 7 nucleotides agree with TRBD1. CDR3: CASSPTDRTNTEAFF. CDR3 bases: TGTGCCAGCAGCCCAACGGACAGGACGAACACTGAAGCTTTCTTT.